These 12 T cell receptor beta chains were all obtained from the same sample, sequenced in a study of blood T cell repertoires in COVID-19. Generated by immunoSEQ multiplex PCR, the TCRdb table keeps only in-frame clones and is missing some. Of about 59,000 clones listed, 70% to 80% are singletons. Sequencing used peripheral blood. Source of these receptors: a man between 60 and 70 years old with acute or convalescent COVID-19.

The CDR3 loop is CASRYATNEKLFF. The CDR3 DNA is TGTGCCAGTCGCTATGCAACTAATGAAAAACTGTTTTTT. The chain is built from TRBV28 and TRBJ1-4; D gene unclear. The V gene lost 9 bases and the J gene lost 0 bases, with 8 bases spanning the gap. The CDR3 contains 13 residues. Germline V lookup: CDR1 MDHEN, CDR2 SYDVKM.

The rearrangement uses TRBV6-5 and TRBJ1-2, with TRBD1 matching 7 bases. Germline loops: CDR1 MNHEY, CDR2 SVGAGI. This CDR3 is 14 amino acids long. After removal of 10 bases from V and 5 bases from J, the junction contained 13 bases not matched to a gene. The CDR3: CATGSIGTVYGYTF. The CDR3 region has the DNA TGTGCCACCGGATCGATCGGGACAGTTTATGGCTACACCTTC.

The chain is built from TRBV18 and TRBJ2-7; TRBD1 might be the D (6 bases). V lost 8 bases to trimming and J lost 3 bases, with 17 bases between them. Germline V gene sequence: CDR1 KGHSH, CDR2 LQKENI. The CDR3 loop spans 14 amino acids. The CDR3 bases are TGTGCCAGCGCAACTCTGACAGGCGGCTACGAGCAGTACTTC. Its translation is CASATLTGGYEQYF.

The V gene is TRBV2, the J gene TRBJ2-7, with TRBD1 identical over 8 bases. This CDR3 has 14 amino acids. V gave up 2 bases and J gave up 6 bases; unmatched junction bases: 6. The germline V gene has CDR1 SNHLY and CDR2 FYNNEI. The CDR3 sequence: CASSESQGALEQYF. The CDR3 coding sequence is TGTGCCAGCAGTGAATCCCAGGGGGCTCTCGAGCAGTACTTC.

This clone was counted only a few times. The chain combines TRBV7-9 with TRBJ1-4; the match to TRBD1 covers 7 bases. Trimming took 1 base from V and 8 from J; bases not matched to a gene: 10. The length of the CDR3 is 16 residues. The germline V gene has CDR1 SEHNR and CDR2 FQNEAQ (reference sequence). CDR3: CASSLGDRGRREKLFF. CDR3 in DNA: TGTGCCAGCAGCTTAGGGGACAGAGGGAGGAGAGAAAAACTGTTTTTT.

This chain uses TRBV18 with TRBJ2-7, with 9 nucleotides matching TRBD2. The V segment lost 0 bases and the J segment 1 base; nucleotides outside the gene matches: 7. The CDR3 has 17 residues. From germline, CDR1 is KGHSH and CDR2 LQKENI. This chain's CDR3 is CASSPPTSGEGSYEQYF. The CDR3 DNA reads TGTGCCAGCTCACCACCGACTAGCGGAGAGGGTTCCTACGAGCAGTACTTC.

This rearrangement joins TRBV6-6 to TRBJ2-2, with D uncertain. Trimming cost V 5 bases and J 10 bases, with 11 bases left between them. Per germline, CDR1 MNHNY and CDR2 SVGAGI (reference sequence). The CDR3 spans 12 residues. CDR3 nucleotides: TGTGCCAGCAGTCACCCTGGGCTGGAGCTGTTTTTT. Translated: CASSHPGLELFF.

This clone was seen a handful of times. CDR3 coding DNA: TGCAGCGCAAGCGGGAGTTCCTACGAGCAGTACTTC. It translates to CSASGSSYEQYF. The gene calls are TRBV29-1 and TRBJ2-7; 8 nucleotides agree with TRBD2. The V and J ends lost 7 bases and 1 base, in that order; junction bases with no gene match: 3. The length of the CDR3 is 12 residues. Germline V CDR1 and CDR2: SQVTM, ANQGSEA.

This clone was counted a few times. In DNA form, the CDR3 reads TGTGCCAGCAGCCTTCTAGAAAATGAAGCTTTCTTT. It yields the protein CASSLLENEAFF. The chain links TRBV3-1 (or the pseudogene TRBV3-2) to TRBJ1-1; the D is unclear. With 4 bases removed from V and 7 bases from J, the gap between germline ends came to 10 bases. Per germline, CDR1 LGHDT and CDR2 YNNKEL (reference sequence). This CDR3 has 12 residues.

The chain links TRBV7-8 to TRBJ1-4; D might be TRBD1 (5 bases). Germline loops: CDR1 SGHVS, CDR2 FQNEAQ. The CDR3 runs to 14 residues. V lost 5 bases to trimming and J lost 8 bases, with 15 bases between them. CDR3 bases: TGTGCCAGCAGCCGAGACAGCCCCAAGGAAAAACTGTTTTTT. This codes for CASSRDSPKEKLFF.

The chain has TRBV5-1 and TRBJ2-2, with 14 bases aligning to TRBD2. The CDR3 has 19 residues. CDR1 SGHRS and CDR2 YFSETQ come from the germline V gene. V was pared by 0 bases and J by 7 bases, with 11 bases of the junction left unmatched. This CDR3 is CASSLVKGLAGAYNGELFF. Written as DNA, the CDR3 is TGCGCCAGCAGCTTGGTTAAGGGACTAGCGGGAGCGTATAACGGGGAGCTGTTTTTT.

This clone came up a few times. The DNA for the CDR3 is TGTGCCAGCAGTTCCTTAATCGGGGGGGGTGGCTACACCTTC. Amino acid sequence: CASSSLIGGGGYTF. This chain uses TRBV28 with TRBJ1-2, with D possibly being TRBD1 (5 bases). This CDR3 has 14 amino acids. Trimming took off 4 bases at V and 7 bases at J, with 16 bases between the two ends. Germline assignment: CDR1 MDHEN and CDR2 SYDVKM.